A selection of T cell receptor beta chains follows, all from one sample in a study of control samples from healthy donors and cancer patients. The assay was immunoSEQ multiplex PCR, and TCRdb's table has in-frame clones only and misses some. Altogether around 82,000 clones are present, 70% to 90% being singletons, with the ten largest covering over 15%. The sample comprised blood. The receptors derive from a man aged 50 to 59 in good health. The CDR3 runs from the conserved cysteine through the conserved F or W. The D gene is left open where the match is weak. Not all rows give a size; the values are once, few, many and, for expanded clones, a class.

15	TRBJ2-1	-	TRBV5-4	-	TGTGCCAGCAGCTTGTCGTCTAACTCCTACAATGAGCAGTTCTTC	CASSLSSNSYNEQFF
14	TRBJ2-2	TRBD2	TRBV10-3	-	TGTGCCATCACAGCTAGCGGGAACACCGGGGAGCTGTTTTTT	CAITASGNTGELFF
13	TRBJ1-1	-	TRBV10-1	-	TGCGCCAGCATTGGACAGTTGAACACTGAAGCTTTCTTT	CASIGQLNTEAFF
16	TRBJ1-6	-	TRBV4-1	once	TGCGCCAGCAGCCGCGAGGTTAGTCAGTCGGCTTCACCCCTCCACTTT	CASSREVSQSASPLHF
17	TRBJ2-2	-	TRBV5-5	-	TGTGCCAGCAGCTTGGAGGTCGCGGGGGCGGGCACCGGGGAGCTGTTTTTT	CASSLEVAGAGTGELFF
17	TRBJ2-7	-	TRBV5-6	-	TGTGCCAGCAGCTTTCCAGATATCTCAGGGGTGAAGGGCGAGCAGTACTTC	CASSFPDISGVKGEQYF
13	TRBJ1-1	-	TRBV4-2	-	TGTGCCAGCAGCCAAGATCTTCAGGGTTGGTCTTTCTTT	CASSQDLQGWSFF
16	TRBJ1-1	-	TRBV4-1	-	TGCGCCAGCAGCCAAGATTTGGGAAGCCCAGGGAGTGAAGCTTTCTTT	CASSQDLGSPGSEAFF
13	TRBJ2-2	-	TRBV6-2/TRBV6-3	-	TGTGCCAGCAGCCTTAGCGGCACCGGGGAGCTGTTTTTT	CASSLSGTGELFF
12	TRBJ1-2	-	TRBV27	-	TGTGCCAGCTCCCCCCCCCAAGGCGGCTACACCTTC	CASSPPQGGYTF
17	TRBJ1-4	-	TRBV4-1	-	TGCGCCAGCAGCCGAAGTTCAGGCGGGGTAACTAATGAAAAACTGTTTTTT	CASSRSSGGVTNEKLFF
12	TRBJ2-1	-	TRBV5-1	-	TGCGCCAGCAGCCGTGAGGGGTATGAGCAGTTCTTC	CASSREGYEQFF
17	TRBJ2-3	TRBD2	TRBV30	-	TGTGCCTGGAGTGCGAGGGGACTAGCGGGGACCACAGATACGCAGTATTTT	CAWSARGLAGTTDTQYF
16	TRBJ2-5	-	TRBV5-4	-	TGTGCCAGCAGCCCTACGCGGGATCTATATGGGGAGACCCAGTACTTC	CASSPTRDLYGETQYF
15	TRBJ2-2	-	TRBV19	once	TGTGCCAGCCTCAGAAGCCTCGCGAACACCGGGGAGCTGTTTTTT	CASLRSLANTGELFF
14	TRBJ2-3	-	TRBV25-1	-	TGTGCCAGCAGTCCGTCGACGGGGAGGGATACGCAGTATTTT	CASSPSTGRDTQYF
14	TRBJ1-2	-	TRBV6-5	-	TGTGCCAGCAGTTACTCCCAGAGAAACTATGGCTACACCTTC	CASSYSQRNYGYTF
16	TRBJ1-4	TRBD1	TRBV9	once	TGTGCCAGCAGCGTTACAGGGGTAGCAACTAATGAAAAACTGTTTTTT	CASSVTGVATNEKLFF
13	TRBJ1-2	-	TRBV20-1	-	TGCAGTGCTAGTCAAGGGTCTACCTATGGCTACACCTTC	CSASQGSTYGYTF
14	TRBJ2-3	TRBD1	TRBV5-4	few	TGTGCCAGCAGCCCGGGACAGGGCACAGATACGCAGTATTTT	CASSPGQGTDTQYF
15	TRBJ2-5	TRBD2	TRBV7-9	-	TGTGCCAGCAGCAGACGACTAGCGGGAGGGGAGACCCAGTACTTC	CASSRRLAGGETQYF
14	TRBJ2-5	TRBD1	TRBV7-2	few	TGTGCCAGCAGCTTCCAGGGGGCTGGGGAGACCCAGTACTTC	CASSFQGAGETQYF
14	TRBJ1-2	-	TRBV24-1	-	TGTGCCACCAGTAGGGCAGGGACTAACTATGGCTACACCTTC	CATSRAGTNYGYTF
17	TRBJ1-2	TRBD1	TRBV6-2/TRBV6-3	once	TGTGCCAGCAGCCCTAGACAGGGGGCCCTAGATAACTATGGCTACACCTTC	CASSPRQGALDNYGYTF
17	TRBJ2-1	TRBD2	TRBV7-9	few	TGTGCCAGCAGCTTGGTCGGGCTAGCGGGGTCGAAGAATGAGCAGTTCTTC	CASSLVGLAGSKNEQFF
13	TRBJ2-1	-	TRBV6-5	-	TGTGCCAGCAACAAGGGGCGGGTCAATGAGCAGTTCTTC	CASNKGRVNEQFF
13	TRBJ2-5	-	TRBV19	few	TGTGCCAGTAGTATAGGCAACGGAGAGACCCAGTACTTC	CASSIGNGETQYF
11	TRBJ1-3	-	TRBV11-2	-	TGTGCCAGCAGATCGGTGGACACCATATATTTT	CASRSVDTIYF
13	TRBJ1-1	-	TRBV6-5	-	TGTGCCAGCAGTTACTCGACACTTTCCGAAGCTTTCTTT	CASSYSTLSEAFF
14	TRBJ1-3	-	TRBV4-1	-	TGCGCCAGCAGCCAATACCCAGGTGGGAACACCATATATTTT	CASSQYPGGNTIYF
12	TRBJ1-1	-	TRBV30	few	TGTGCCTGGGAAACCGGGACTGTTGAAGCTTTCTTT	CAWETGTVEAFF
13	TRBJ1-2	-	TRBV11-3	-	TGTGCCAGCAGCTTAAGGCAGGACTATGGCTACACCTTC	CASSLRQDYGYTF
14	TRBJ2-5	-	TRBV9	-	TGTGCCAGCAGCGTAGGCCAGGGGTACGAGACCCAGTACTTC	CASSVGQGYETQYF
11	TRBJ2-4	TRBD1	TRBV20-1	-	TGCAGTGCTACAACAGGGGACATTCAGTACTTC	CSATTGDIQYF
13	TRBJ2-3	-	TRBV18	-	TGTGCCAGCTCACGCGGGGGCTCAGATACGCAGTATTTT	CASSRGGSDTQYF
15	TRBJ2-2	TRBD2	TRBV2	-	TGTGCCAGCAAGGGAGCGGGGGCCTACACCGGGGAGCTGTTTTTT	CASKGAGAYTGELFF
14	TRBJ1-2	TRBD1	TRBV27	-	TGTGCCAGCAGCGTGGACAGGGCTTACTATGGCTACACCTTC	CASSVDRAYYGYTF
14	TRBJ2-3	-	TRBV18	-	TGTGCCAGCTCTGGGGCCTTAAGCACAGATACGCAGTATTTT	CASSGALSTDTQYF
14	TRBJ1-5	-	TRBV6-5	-	TGTGCCAGCAGTTACCGGAGGGGCACTGAGCCCCAGCATTTT	CASSYRRGTEPQHF
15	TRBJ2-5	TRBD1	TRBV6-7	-	TGTGCCAGCACTCCTGGACAGGGGGTACAAGAGACCCAGTACTTC	CASTPGQGVQETQYF
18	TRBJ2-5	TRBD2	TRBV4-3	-	TGCGCCAGCAGCCAGCGACTAGCGGGACAAGACTTCCAAGAGACCCAGTACTTC	CASSQRLAGQDFQETQYF
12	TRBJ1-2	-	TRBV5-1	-	TGCGCCAGCAGCTTGGACTTCTATGGCTACACCTTC	CASSLDFYGYTF
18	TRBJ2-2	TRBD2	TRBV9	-	TGTGCCAGCAGCCCCCCCCTTGCCGCGGGAGACAACACCGGGGAGCTGTTTTTT	CASSPPLAAGDNTGELFF
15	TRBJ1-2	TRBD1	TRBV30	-	TGTGCCTGGAGTTTCCGGGACAGGGGTTTGGGTGGCTACACCTTC	CAWSFRDRGLGGYTF
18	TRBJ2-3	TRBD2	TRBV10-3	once	TGTGCCATCAGTGACCCGCCCGGGAGGGGGGCGAGCACAGATACGCAGTATTTT	CAISDPPGRGASTDTQYF
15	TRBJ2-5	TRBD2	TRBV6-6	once	TGTGCCAGCAGTTCCGCGACTAGCGGGATAGAGACCCAGTACTTC	CASSSATSGIETQYF
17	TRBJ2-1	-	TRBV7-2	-	TGTGCCAGCAGCTTAGTGGGCGGGGCCATAATGGGCAATGAGCAGTTCTTC	CASSLVGGAIMGNEQFF
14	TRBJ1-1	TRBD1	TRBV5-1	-	TGCGCCAGCAGCTTGGGGCAGGGGGGCCCTGAAGCTTTCTTT	CASSLGQGGPEAFF
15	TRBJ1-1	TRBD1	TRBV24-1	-	TGTGCCACCAGTGATTCTGGGACAGGGGACACTGAAGCTTTCTTT	CATSDSGTGDTEAFF